The clone carrying this TCR beta chain was detected ten times or more. Between the trimmed V and J ends, which lost 0 bases and 8 bases, there was a span of 13 bases. Per the germline V gene, CDR1 is SGHDN and CDR2 is FVKESK. The CDR3 contains 15 residues. The data stem from a study of T cell repertoires in cytomegalovirus infection. TCRdb re-called the reads with MiXCR, one entry per CDR3 protein. The data contain 200,000 to 250,000 distinct CDR3 sequences, 9% to 15% of them seen just once; the ten biggest clones take up 1.6%. V and J are TRBV14 and TRBJ1-4; tentatively, D is TRBD1 (5 bases). What was sequenced was PBMCs. This receptor was taken from a human donor in good health (CMV status not recorded). Some clones in this sample may be carry-over from other donors' samples. The CDR3 region has the DNA TGTGCCAGCAGCCAAGAACGGCAGGGCAACGAAAAACTGTTTTTT. It translates to CASSQERQGNEKLFF.